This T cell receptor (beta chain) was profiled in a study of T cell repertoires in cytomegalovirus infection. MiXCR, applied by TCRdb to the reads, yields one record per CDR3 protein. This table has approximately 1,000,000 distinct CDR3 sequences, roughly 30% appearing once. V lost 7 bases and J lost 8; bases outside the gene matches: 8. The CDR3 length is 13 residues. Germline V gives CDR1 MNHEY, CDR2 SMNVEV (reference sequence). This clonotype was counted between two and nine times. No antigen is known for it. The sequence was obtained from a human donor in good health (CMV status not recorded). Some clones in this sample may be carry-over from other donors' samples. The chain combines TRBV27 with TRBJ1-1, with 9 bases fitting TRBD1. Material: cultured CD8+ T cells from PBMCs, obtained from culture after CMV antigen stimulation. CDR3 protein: CASTLTGGEEAFF. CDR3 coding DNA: TGTGCCAGCACCCTTACAGGGGGCGAAGAAGCTTTCTTT.